This passage covers 29 T cell receptor beta chains from one sample sequenced in a study of regulatory T cells in long-lasting Graves disease. Regarding time point: persistent/refractory GD, antithyroid drugs over 5 years with positive TRAb. PBMC RNA was the source of the TCR library. iRepertoire HTBI primers and Arm-PCR of CDR3 regions built TCR beta libraries. TCRdb processed the multiplex PCR reads anew with MiXCR; each CDR3 protein has one entry. Of approximately 350,000 distinct CDR3 sequences in the sample, more than 20% were seen once. Specimen: peripheral blood mononuclear cells (PBMCs), collected when the disease was refractory, from a patient treated with antithyroid drugs. Source of these receptors: a woman aged 40 to 50 with Graves disease.

V and J are TRBV20-1 and TRBJ1-5; unclear D gene. Germline V lookup: CDR1 DFQATT, CDR2 SNEGSKA (reference sequence). The CDR3 spans 12 residues. DNA for the CDR3: TGCAGCGACGGACGAAACAATCAGCCCCAGCATTTT. Protein sequence: CSDGRNNQPQHF.

Many counts were recorded for this clonotype. V and J are TRBV2 and TRBJ2-4; D is unclear. V lost 5 bases, J lost 1 base, and 12 bases lay in between. The CDR3 has 15 residues. The germline gives CDR1 SNHLY, CDR2 FYNNEI. The DNA of the CDR3 is TGTGCCAGCAGTAGATCTGTCGGGGCCAAAAACATTCAGTACTTC. It translates to CASSRSVGAKNIQYF.

V usage is TRBV10-3 and J usage is TRBJ1-1; 11 bases align to TRBD1. CDR3 size: 16 residues. With V trimmed by 4 bases and J by 4 bases, 8 bases remained unmatched. CDR1 is ENHRY and CDR2 is SYGVKD in the germline V gene. CDR3: CAISVFGQGAGTEAFF. Here the CDR3 DNA reads TGTGCCATCAGTGTTTTCGGACAGGGGGCCGGCACTGAAGCTTTCTTT.

This chain connects TRBV9 to TRBJ1-5, with D possibly TRBD1 on 5 matching bases. V lost 0 bases and J 5 bases, leaving 9 bases between the germline ends. Germline V gene lookup returns CDR1 SGDLS and CDR2 YYNGEE. This CDR3 region has 14 residues. The CDR3 loop is CASSVVRAHQPQHF. CDR3 nucleotides: TGTGCCAGCAGCGTAGTCAGGGCCCATCAGCCCCAGCATTTT.

This clonotype was picked up many times. The V gene is TRBV6-1, the J gene TRBJ1-2, with 8 positions matching TRBD1. This CDR3 comprises 17 residues. Trimming removed 4 bases from V and 0 bases from J; junction bases left unmatched: 10. Germline-derived CDR1 and CDR2 are MNHNS and SASEGT. The CDR3 here is CASSGRTGSQANYGYTF. DNA for the CDR3: TGTGCCAGCAGTGGCCGGACAGGGAGTCAAGCTAACTATGGCTACACCTTC.

Regarding this clonotype: This could be a read error, since a much larger clone is one nucleotide away. V and J are TRBV24-1 and TRBJ2-4; a weak D match, TRBD1 (5 bases). The germline V and J ends were trimmed by 5 bases and 0 bases, with 34 bases remaining between them. This CDR3 is built from 23 residues. CDR1 KGHDR and CDR2 SFDVKD come from the germline V gene. CDR3 bases: TGTGCCACCAGTGGTGAAAACAGGTCCCCGCATCCCCAACTACTCCTAGCCAAAAACATTCAGTACTTC. The encoded protein is CATSGENRSPHPQLLLAKNIQYF.

This clonotype has a handful of counts. The V and J genes are TRBV7-9 and TRBJ1-2; the D is unclear. The V end lost 4 bases, the J end lost 8 bases, and 17 bases lay between the germline ends. This CDR3 contains 14 residues. CDR1 and CDR2 (germline): SEHNR, FQNEAQ (reference sequence). The CDR3 region is CASSSPERSGGYTF. The CDR3 nucleotides are TGTGCCAGCAGCTCGCCGGAGAGATCGGGCGGCTACACCTTC.

The sample holds many counts of this clonotype. V usage is TRBV2 and J usage is TRBJ2-5; TRBD2 matches 13 bases. Per the germline V gene, CDR1 is SNHLY and CDR2 is FYNNEI. V gave up 6 bases and J gave up 2 bases; unmatched junction bases: 3. The CDR3 length is 15 residues. In nucleotides, the CDR3 is TGTGCCAGCAGAGGGACTAGCGGGGTACAAGAGACCCAGTACTTC. Translating it yields CASRGTSGVQETQYF.

V usage is TRBV29-1 and J usage is TRBJ2-7; D not certain. Germline V CDR1 and CDR2: SQVTM, ANQGSEA. The CDR3 spans 11 residues. V was pared by 1 base and J by 7 bases, with 8 bases between. CDR3 region: CSVEVMGEQYF. The CDR3 region has the DNA TGCAGCGTTGAAGTGATGGGAGAGCAGTACTTC.

This clonotype was detected ten times or more. The V and J genes are TRBV28 and TRBJ1-5; a weak D match, TRBD1 (5 bases). Trimming stripped 7 bases from V and 0 bases from J, with 13 bases between. Germline-derived CDR1 and CDR2 are MDHEN and SYDVKM. This CDR3 contains 15 residues. Here the CDR3 reads CASIVGAVSNQPQHF. DNA of the CDR3: TGTGCCAGCATCGTAGGGGCCGTTAGCAATCAGCCCCAGCATTTT.

Comment on this clonotype: Germline is not matched at one junction end, which may reflect a read error. This chain links TRBV6-1 with TRBJ1-5; perhaps TRBD1 as D (6 bases). The CDR3 consists of 14 residues. CDR1 and CDR2 from the germline V gene are MNHNS and SASEGT. CDR3 protein: CAGSPRGAGQPQHF. The CDR3 DNA is TGTGCCGGCAGTCCCCGGGGGGCGGGTCAGCCCCAGCATTTT.

The table lists this clonotype with a few counts. V and J are TRBV6-9 and TRBJ1-5, with 9 bases fitting TRBD1. J lost 0 bases, V lost 3 bases, and 6 bases had no gene match. This CDR3 contains 17 residues. Germline V CDR1 and CDR2: MNHGY, SVAAGI. The CDR3 DNA reads as TGTGCCAGCAGTTACGGGACAGGGATTTATAGCAATCAGCCCCAGCATTTT. Protein: CASSYGTGIYSNQPQHF.

This clonotype was detected only a few times. CDR3 coding DNA: TGTGCCAGCAGCCTCCTCGGATGGACGAACACCGGGGAGCTGTTTTTT. This codes for CASSLLGWTNTGELFF. The V and J genes are TRBV3-1 and TRBJ2-2; D unclear. CDR1 is LGHDT, CDR2 YNNKEL, per germline (reference sequence). Trimming cost V 4 bases and J 0 bases, with 12 bases left between them. The CDR3 spans 16 residues.

This chain links TRBV10-1 with TRBJ1-5; 7 bases fit TRBD1. The V segment lost 3 bases and the J segment 0 bases; nucleotides outside the gene matches: 5. Germline CDR1 is WNHNN and CDR2 is SYGVQD (reference sequence). The CDR3 spans 16 residues. The CDR3 is CASSDRGTYSNQPQHF. The CDR3 DNA reads TGCGCCAGCAGTGACAGGGGGACGTATAGCAATCAGCCCCAGCATTTT.

Comment on this clonotype: No DNA is shown, since the ends of the CDR3 on it are uncertain; the CDR3 is the one TCRdb lists. CDR3 protein: CASTPFRSRTPGSCFF. This chain uses TRBV12-3 or TRBV12-4 with TRBJ2-2; the DNA was not compared with TRBD1, the D call given in the table. The CDR3 length equals 16 residues, ends included.

In this sample, this clonotype turned up a few times. The J gene is TRBJ2-7, the V gene TRBV7-6; 10 bases map to TRBD2. From germline, CDR1 is SGHVS and CDR2 FNYEAQ. V was pared by 6 bases and J by 3 bases, with 11 bases of the junction left unmatched. The CDR3 extends over 16 amino acids. Here the CDR3 reads CASRKAGGSLIYEQYF. Written as DNA, the CDR3 is TGTGCCAGCAGAAAAGCGGGAGGGTCTCTTATCTACGAGCAGTACTTC.

This clonotype occurred many times. CDR3 region: CASSGMGQPQHF. The CDR3, as DNA: TGTGCCAGCAGTGGGATGGGGCAGCCCCAGCATTTT. The gene calls are TRBV2 and TRBJ1-5, with D unresolved. The germline gives CDR1 SNHLY, CDR2 FYNNEI. The V end lost 4 bases, the J end lost 7 bases, and 8 bases lay between the germline ends. The CDR3 has 12 amino acids.

As for this clonotype: Just one base apart from a much larger clone, this may be a read error. The CDR3 loop reads CSAGQGTRGYAF. The CDR3 coding sequence is TGCAGTGCAGGGCAGGGGACGAGGGGCTACGCCTTC. This chain links TRBV20-1 with TRBJ1-2, with a tentative D call TRBD1 (6 bases). Germline CDR1 DFQATT, CDR2 SNEGSKA (reference sequence). The CDR3 has 12 amino acids.

A few counts support this clonotype. CDR3 bases: TGTGCCAGCAGCCAAGATTTGAACAGGGACGATCAGCCCCAGCATTTT. As protein: CASSQDLNRDDQPQHF. V gene TRBV3-1 combines with J gene TRBJ1-5; possible D gene TRBD1, 6 bases. The CDR3 is 16 residues long. V lost 0 bases and J lost 5, with 14 bases in between. Germline lookup yields CDR1 LGHDT and CDR2 YNNKEL (reference sequence).

This clonotype showed up many times. The chain employs TRBV7-2 and TRBJ2-5; D is uncertain. Deletions cut 5 bases from V and 1 base from J, with 8 bases between. This CDR3 has 13 residues. Germline V CDR1 and CDR2: SGHTA, FQGNSA. The chain's CDR3 is CASSPDGQETQYF. CDR3 nucleotides: TGTGCCAGCAGCCCAGACGGCCAAGAGACCCAGTACTTC.

This clonotype was seen at least ten times. The V call is TRBV7-9, the J call TRBJ2-5; 8 nucleotides line up with TRBD1. Germline V gene lookup returns CDR1 SEHNR and CDR2 FQNEAQ (reference sequence). The length of the CDR3 is 16 residues. Trimming at V came to 4 bases and at J to 6 bases, leaving 13 bases not matched to a gene. The CDR3 loop is CASSSTRTGGRKTQYF. The CDR3 DNA reads as TGTGCCAGCAGCTCAACCCGTACAGGGGGGAGGAAGACCCAGTACTTC.

This chain joins TRBV30 and TRBJ2-5; tentatively, D is TRBD2 (7 bases). From germline, CDR1 is GTSNPN and CDR2 SVGIG (reference sequence). This CDR3 has 15 amino acids. Trimming shortened V by 0 bases and J by 4 bases, and 15 bases separated the two germline ends. The CDR3, as DNA: TGTGCCTGGAGTGTACGGGGGGCGGTGGCAGAGACCCAGTACTTC. This codes for CAWSVRGAVAETQYF.

This clonotype occurred many times. V usage is TRBV10-1 and J usage is TRBJ2-2; maybe TRBD1 (5 bases). V lost 6 bases to trimming and J lost 8 bases, with 13 bases between them. Germline V lookup: CDR1 WNHNN, CDR2 SYGVQD (reference sequence). This CDR3 is 13 amino acids long. The CDR3 is CASSRTWSGELFF. The CDR3 DNA follows: TGCGCCAGCAGCCGGACATGGTCGGGGGAGCTGTTTTTT.

This clonotype was counted ten times or more. The V and J genes are TRBV29-1 and TRBJ2-7; D is undetermined. The CDR3 has 13 residues. Germline V gene data show CDR1 as SQVTM and CDR2 as ANQGSEA. The ends were cut back, 7 bases at V and 6 bases at J, with 19 bases in the middle. The CDR3, as DNA: TGCAGCGGGGGTGGCGCCCTGTGGAGCGAGCAGTACTTC. This sequence encodes CSGGGALWSEQYF.

The chain carries TRBV18 and TRBJ2-2; weak D call: TRBD1 (5 bases). The CDR3 consists of 14 residues. The ends were cut back, 5 bases at V and 5 bases at J, with 12 bases in the middle. Germline CDR1 reads KGHSH; CDR2 reads LQKENI. For the CDR3, the DNA is TGTGCCAGCTCATCAGCATACAGGACCGGGGAGCTGTTTTTT. The encoded protein is CASSSAYRTGELFF.

In its sample, this clonotype was seen a few times. This sequence joins TRBV3-1 and TRBJ1-1, with 7 bases identical to TRBD1. After removal of 6 bases from V and 4 bases from J, the junction contained 8 bases not matched to a gene. Germline V gene data show CDR1 as LGHDT and CDR2 as YNNKEL (reference sequence). The CDR3 contains 14 residues. CDR3 coding DNA: TGTGCCAGCAGACTAGGGGGCGGGGGCACTGAAGCTTTCTTT. It translates to CASRLGGGGTEAFF.

This clonotype was detected ten times or more. The chain couples TRBV28 to TRBJ2-7; 14 nucleotides align to TRBD2. The germline gives CDR1 MDHEN, CDR2 SYDVKM. The CDR3 contains 20 residues. With 5 bases clipped from V and 2 bases from J, the junction kept 17 bases outside the gene matches. This CDR3 is CASSTGRMGTSGRFAYEQYF. In nucleotides, the CDR3 is TGTGCCAGCAGTACCGGACGGATGGGGACTAGCGGGAGATTCGCCTACGAGCAGTACTTC.

V usage is TRBV7-9 and J usage is TRBJ1-1; D unresolved. Trimming shortened V by 1 base and J by 1 base, and 10 bases separated the two germline ends. This CDR3 comprises 15 residues. Germline CDR1 reads SEHNR; CDR2 reads FQNEAQ (reference sequence). The CDR3 nucleotides are TGTGCCAGCAGCTTAGTGGGGTTGAAGAACACTGAAGCTTTCTTT. Its protein is CASSLVGLKNTEAFF.

The rearrangement uses TRBV3-1 and TRBJ1-2; D is undetermined. With 0 bases removed from V and 4 bases from J, the gap between germline ends came to 9 bases. The germline V gene has CDR1 LGHDT and CDR2 YNNKEL (reference sequence). CDR3 size: 14 residues. In DNA, the CDR3 is TGTGCCAGCAGCCAAGAAGGTAACTTCTATGGCTACACCTTC. Translation: CASSQEGNFYGYTF.